These 23 T cell receptor beta chains originate from one sample sequenced in a study of shared clonotypes between healthy human individuals. Sequencing used immunoSEQ multiplex PCR; TCRdb keeps in-frame clones, though not all of them. The profile shows 100,000 to 120,000 clones, approximately 70% of them singletons. Material for sequencing was memory CD8+ T cells sorted from blood. The subset is: CD45RO+ cells pooled with CCR7-negative TemRA cells. These TCRs come from a woman in her twenties or thirties in good health.

The V call is TRBV6-1, the J call TRBJ2-5; 9 bases match TRBD2. Trimming cost V 2 bases and J 5 bases; bases outside gene matches: 9. The CDR3 is 16 amino acids. Germline V CDR1 and CDR2: MNHNS, SASEGT. CDR3 residues: CASSEFAGGQSETQYF. The DNA for the CDR3 is TGTGCCAGCAGTGAATTCGCGGGAGGGCAAAGTGAGACCCAGTACTTC.

This sequence joins TRBV4-1 and TRBJ2-5; 10 nucleotides match TRBD1. Unmatched junction bases numbered 10, after V lost 0 bases and J lost 3 bases. In germline, CDR1 is MGHRA, CDR2 YSYEKL. This CDR3 is built from 18 residues. DNA for the CDR3: TGCGCCAGCAGCCAAGAGCGGGCATCAGGGACAGGGGAAGAGACCCAGTACTTC. Protein product: CASSQERASGTGEETQYF.

Only one count was recorded for this clone. The rearrangement links TRBV4-1 to TRBJ1-1; tentative D call: TRBD1 (5 bases). Germline-derived CDR1 and CDR2 are MGHRA and YSYEKL. This CDR3 is 14 amino acids long. Trimming took 3 bases from V and 6 from J, leaving 14 bases between them. The CDR3 loop reads CASSQPDSSPEAFF. The CDR3 DNA reads TGCGCCAGCAGCCAGCCCGACAGTTCCCCTGAAGCTTTCTTT.

This sequence joins TRBV5-4 and TRBJ1-4; 10 nucleotides agree with TRBD1. This CDR3 comprises 16 residues. Looked up from germline, CDR1 is SGHNT and CDR2 is YYREEE (reference sequence). Trimming cost V 4 bases and J 8 bases; bases outside gene matches: 11. DNA for the CDR3: TGTGCCAGCAGCCAAGACCACGGGACAGGGGAGGAAAAACTGTTTTTT. This translates into CASSQDHGTGEEKLFF.

V gene TRBV11-2 combines with J gene TRBJ2-1, with D possibly matching TRBD1 (7 bases). Trimming stripped 4 bases from V and 6 bases from J, with 19 bases between. CDR1 is SGHAT, CDR2 FQNNGV, per germline. CDR3 size: 16 residues. The CDR3 region is CASSSPDRQGGNEQFF. The CDR3 nucleotides are TGTGCCAGCAGCTCCCCCGACAGACAGGGAGGCAATGAGCAGTTCTTC.

As regards this clone: This same CDR3 is encoded by further DNA sequences in the sample. The chain has TRBV5-1 and TRBJ2-1, with TRBD2 matching over 11 bases. V lost 4 bases and J lost 6; bases outside the gene matches: 3. The CDR3 runs 14 residues. Germline assignment: CDR1 SGHRS and CDR2 YFSETQ. CDR3 loop: CASSPGTSGNEQFF. The CDR3 DNA is TGCGCCAGCAGCCCGGGGACTAGCGGCAATGAGCAGTTCTTC.

The rearrangement uses TRBV6-1 and TRBJ2-1, with no clear D. Looked up from germline, CDR1 is MNHNS and CDR2 is SASEGT. With 8 bases removed from V and 4 bases from J, the gap between germline ends came to 9 bases. The CDR3 length is 12 residues. The CDR3 sequence is CASETFYNEQFF. The CDR3, as DNA: TGTGCCAGCGAGACGTTTTACAATGAGCAGTTCTTC.

V is TRBV29-1 and J is TRBJ2-7; D unresolved. V was trimmed by 5 bases and J by 5 bases, leaving 10 bases between them. Germline CDR1 reads SQVTM; CDR2 reads ANQGSEA. CDR3 length: 11 amino acids. Written as DNA, the CDR3 is TGCAGCGTTCGTTTTCCGGACGAGCAGTACTTC. Its protein is CSVRFPDEQYF.

This clone was seen a handful of times. This chain joins TRBV5-5 and TRBJ2-7; 14 nucleotides match TRBD2. J lost 5 bases, V lost 3 bases, and 4 bases had no gene match. This CDR3 has 15 amino acids. CDR1 is SGHKS and CDR2 is YYEKEE in the germline V gene (reference sequence). The CDR3 coding sequence is TGTGCCAGCAGCTGGGGACTAGCGGGAGTAAACGAGCAGTACTTC. This translates into CASSWGLAGVNEQYF.

The chain is built from TRBV11-2 and TRBJ2-1; either TRBD1 or TRBD2 may supply D (6 bases each). The V gene's germline CDR1 is SGHAT and CDR2 FQNNGV. V gave up 4 bases and J gave up 8 bases, with 15 bases separating them. CDR3 length equals 14 residues. This chain's CDR3 is CASSSRSRGDEQFF. The CDR3 nucleotides are TGTGCCAGCAGCTCCAGATCAAGGGGGGATGAGCAGTTCTTC.

The chain employs TRBV7-9 and TRBJ2-3, with D tentatively TRBD2 (6 bases). The germline V and J ends were trimmed by 3 bases and 2 bases, with 15 bases remaining between them. CDR1 and CDR2 from the germline V gene are SEHNR and FQNEAQ (reference sequence). The CDR3 contains 16 residues. DNA of the CDR3: TGTGCCAGCAGCTTGCCGTTGCGGGACCCCACAGATACGCAGTATTTT. It translates to CASSLPLRDPTDTQYF.

The chain is built from TRBV27 and TRBJ2-7, with TRBD1 as a possible D gene (6 bases). This CDR3 spans 16 amino acids. Trimming took off 2 bases at V and 2 bases at J, with 16 bases between the two ends. In germline, CDR1 is MNHEY, CDR2 SMNVEV (reference sequence). The CDR3: CASSLGWDKPTYEQYF. DNA for the CDR3: TGTGCCAGCAGTTTAGGATGGGACAAGCCGACCTACGAGCAGTACTTC.

The chain links TRBV25-1 to TRBJ2-7; TRBD2 agrees at 7 bases. The germline gives CDR1 MGHDK, CDR2 SYGVNS. The trim removed 4 bases at V and 4 bases at J, leaving 7 bases unmatched. This CDR3 is 14 amino acids long. DNA for the CDR3: TGTGCCAGCAGTGGGGGGGAGGGTAGTTACGAGCAGTACTTC. It specifies CASSGGEGSYEQYF.

The chain uses TRBV25-1 and TRBJ1-1, with TRBD1 as a possible D gene (6 bases). The CDR3 has 15 residues. CDR1 is MGHDK, CDR2 SYGVNS, per germline. Trimming stripped 1 base from V and 4 bases from J, with 13 bases between. The DNA of the CDR3 is TGTGCCAGCAGTGAATGGGGTGAGGGGGGCACTGAAGCTTTCTTT. Translation gives CASSEWGEGGTEAFF.

The chain has TRBV27 and TRBJ1-2; weak D call: TRBD1 (5 bases). Deletions cut 6 bases from V and 8 bases from J, with 13 bases between. Germline assignment: CDR1 MNHEY and CDR2 SMNVEV (reference sequence). The CDR3 has 12 residues. The CDR3 sequence: CASRQDKGGYTF. CDR3 sequence (DNA): TGTGCCAGCAGACAGGACAAGGGGGGCTACACCTTC.

The chain combines TRBV6-1 with TRBJ2-7, with 10 bases aligning to TRBD1. Per germline, CDR1 MNHNS and CDR2 SASEGT. This CDR3 spans 15 amino acids. Trimming at V came to 5 bases and at J to 6 bases, leaving 10 bases not matched to a gene. The CDR3 loop reads CASSLWLGQGIEQYF. For the CDR3, the DNA is TGTGCCAGCAGTCTGTGGCTGGGACAGGGGATCGAGCAGTACTTC.

On this clone itself: Other nucleotide sequences from this sample produce the same CDR3. The chain combines TRBV29-1 with TRBJ2-7, with unresolved D. The CDR3 loop spans 12 amino acids. Looked up from germline, CDR1 is SQVTM and CDR2 is ANQGSEA. V lost 2 bases to trimming and J lost 1 base, with 6 bases between them. As DNA, the CDR3 is TGCAGCGTTGAAACCGGGTCCTACGAGCAGTACTTC. Translating it yields CSVETGSYEQYF.

This clone was found a few times. The chain has TRBV7-8 and TRBJ1-3, with 10 positions matching TRBD1. This CDR3 comprises 14 residues. CDR1 is SGHVS and CDR2 is FQNEAQ in the germline V gene. V lost 6 bases, J lost 3 bases, and 2 bases stayed unmatched. CDR3 bases: TGTGCCAGCAGAGACAGGGGGCATGGAAACACCATATATTTT. Its translation is CASRDRGHGNTIYF.

The J gene is TRBJ2-1, the V gene TRBV7-6; D remains unclear. Per germline, CDR1 SGHVS and CDR2 FNYEAQ. Trimming removed 5 bases from V and 0 bases from J, with 14 bases in between. This CDR3 spans 16 amino acids. Here the CDR3 reads CASSAWTLSSYNEQFF. The CDR3 DNA is TGTGCCAGCAGCGCCTGGACGCTAAGCTCCTACAATGAGCAGTTCTTC.

V usage is TRBV5-6 and J usage is TRBJ2-5; tentative D call: TRBD1 (6 bases). The DNA end favors TRBJ2-7, so the J call may be wrong. The CDR3 consists of 13 residues. Looked up from germline, CDR1 is SGHDT and CDR2 is YYEEEE. The chain's CDR3 is CASSFQGPYEQYF. The CDR3 DNA is TGTGCCAGCAGCTTCCAGGGGCCCTACGAGCAGTACTTC.

The rearrangement links TRBV14 to TRBJ2-7; D not certain. Germline CDR1 SGHDN, CDR2 FVKESK. The germline V and J ends were trimmed by 2 bases and 6 bases, with 11 bases remaining between them. The CDR3 runs 13 residues. CDR3 DNA sequence: TGTGCCAGCAGCCAACGGCAAGTCGGCGAGCAGTACTTC. Its protein product is CASSQRQVGEQYF.

The chain recombines TRBV5-1 with TRBJ2-1; D not resolved. CDR1 and CDR2 (germline): SGHRS, YFSETQ. Trimming shortened V by 0 bases and J by 1 base, and 8 bases separated the two germline ends. The CDR3 is made up of 15 amino acids. CDR3: CASSLDNPSYNEQFF. CDR3 sequence (DNA): TGCGCCAGCAGCTTGGACAATCCATCCTACAATGAGCAGTTCTTC.

J is TRBJ2-3 and V is TRBV7-2, with D possibly TRBD2 on 6 matching bases. The CDR3 covers 15 residues. Between the trimmed V and J ends, which lost 0 bases and 3 bases, there was a span of 10 bases. Germline values: CDR1 SGHTA, CDR2 FQGNSA. CDR3 coding DNA: TGTGCCAGCAGCTTAGCCATCGGGAGAACAGATACGCAGTATTTT. This encodes CASSLAIGRTDTQYF. The full variable domain, in which reference TRBV7-2 and TRBJ2-3 provide the parts outside the CDR3, is GAGVSQSPSNKVTEKGKDVELRCDPISGHTALYWYRQSLGQGLEFLIYFQGNSAPDKSGLPSDRFSAERTGGSVSTLTIQRTQQEDSAVYLCASSLAIGRTDTQYFGPGTRLTVL.